A single sample gave rise to the 9 T cell receptor beta chains below, sequenced in a study of neurological immune-mediated disorders (dated by TCRdb to between 2018 and 2020). The method was 5' RACE. These reads were obtained on an Illumina HiSeq 2500. TCRdb trimmed the raw reads at Q25, called clones with MiXCR and kept productive beta chains. Rows with one shared CDR3 protein collapse into an entry with the most common genes and DNA. In this sample the table shows tens of thousands of distinct CDR3 sequences, approximately 4.4% of which occur a single time. The ten largest clones capture about 9% of the sample. Specimen: CD4+ T cells from blood. The receptors were sampled from a man aged 18 to 30 in good health.

This clonotype was observed many times. V gene TRBV6-6 combines with J gene TRBJ2-5; TRBD2 matches 12 bases. This CDR3 has 17 amino acids. With 10 bases clipped from V and 0 bases from J, the junction kept 12 bases outside the gene matches. Germline CDR1 and CDR2: MNHNY and SVGAGI (reference sequence). This chain's CDR3 is CAIQSLAGGKYQETQYF. DNA of the CDR3: TGTGCCATCCAAAGCCTAGCGGGGGGGAAGTACCAAGAGACCCAGTACTTC.

This clonotype was seen ten or more times. The chain employs TRBV15 and TRBJ1-2; TRBD1 is a possible D gene (5 bases). CDR3 length equals 14 residues. Germline-derived CDR1 and CDR2 are LNHNV and YYDKDF (reference sequence). Between the trimmed V and J ends, which lost 1 base and 4 bases, there was a span of 10 bases. The CDR3 region has the DNA TGTGCCACCAGCAGAGGAGGGGTATCCTATGGCTACACCTTC. Its protein is CATSRGGVSYGYTF.

This clonotype was seen many times. This chain connects TRBV5-1 to TRBJ2-7; D possibly uses TRBD1 or TRBD2 (5 bases each). The germline CDR1 and CDR2 sequences are SGHRS and YFSETQ. The CDR3 sequence is 16 residues long. Trimming removed 2 bases at V and 3 bases at J, with 18 bases between. CDR3 bases: TGCGCCAGCAGCTTCGGGGCTGAGCGGATGGACTACGAGCAGTACTTC. Amino acid sequence: CASSFGAERMDYEQYF.

This clonotype was observed many times. This chain joins TRBV7-2 and TRBJ1-2; D unclear. Germline V gene data show CDR1 as SGHTA and CDR2 as FQGNSA. The V end lost 2 bases, the J end lost 2 bases, and 9 bases lay between the germline ends. The CDR3 is made up of 14 amino acids. The CDR3 protein is CASSLQAVNYGYTF. The CDR3, as DNA: TGTGCCAGCAGCTTACAAGCCGTCAACTATGGCTACACCTTC.

This clonotype appeared many times. The chain has TRBV20-1 and TRBJ2-7; D may be TRBD2 (5 bases). CDR1 and CDR2 from the germline V gene are DFQATT and SNEGSKA (reference sequence). Trimming stripped 6 bases from V and 1 base from J, with 22 bases between. The CDR3 has 16 residues. CDR3 protein: CSAPKSRLPGSYEQYF. The CDR3, as DNA: TGCAGTGCGCCAAAATCCCGACTCCCGGGATCCTACGAGCAGTACTTC.

This clonotype has ten or more counts. At one boundary the junction diverges from the germline segment, which might be a read error. The chain joins TRBV7-7 to TRBJ2-2; no definite D call. The CDR3 runs 15 residues. The germline gives CDR1 SSHAT, CDR2 FNYEAQ (reference sequence). The CDR3 nucleotides read TGTGCTAGCAGCCCACGAGAAGCGAACACCGGGGAGCTGTTTTTT. Translation: CASSPREANTGELFF.

The chain employs TRBV7-2 and TRBJ2-3; no clear D. Germline V gene lookup returns CDR1 SGHTA and CDR2 FQGNSA. The CDR3 contains 12 residues. The V end lost 3 bases, the J end lost 4 bases, and 5 bases lay between the germline ends. The CDR3, as DNA: TGTGCCAGCAGCTTTGTGTCAGATACGCAGTATTTT. Protein sequence: CASSFVSDTQYF.

This clonotype appeared many times. The chain recombines TRBV4-2 with TRBJ1-1; no clear D. Germline lookup yields CDR1 LGHNA and CDR2 YNFKEQ. The CDR3 is 15 amino acids. V lost 8 bases to trimming and J lost 2 bases, with 18 bases between them. CDR3 DNA sequence: TGTGCCAGCCACGAGCACGCACAGATCAACACTGAAGCTTTCTTT. Amino acid sequence: CASHEHAQINTEAFF.

This clonotype appeared many times. The chain recombines TRBV20-1 with TRBJ1-2; D perhaps matches TRBD1 (6 bases). In germline, CDR1 is DFQATT, CDR2 SNEGSKA (reference sequence). This CDR3 has 13 amino acids. CDR3 sequence: CSIRAGAQTIFTF. In DNA form, the CDR3 reads TGCAGCATCCGCGCAGGGGCACAAACCATCTTCACCTTC.